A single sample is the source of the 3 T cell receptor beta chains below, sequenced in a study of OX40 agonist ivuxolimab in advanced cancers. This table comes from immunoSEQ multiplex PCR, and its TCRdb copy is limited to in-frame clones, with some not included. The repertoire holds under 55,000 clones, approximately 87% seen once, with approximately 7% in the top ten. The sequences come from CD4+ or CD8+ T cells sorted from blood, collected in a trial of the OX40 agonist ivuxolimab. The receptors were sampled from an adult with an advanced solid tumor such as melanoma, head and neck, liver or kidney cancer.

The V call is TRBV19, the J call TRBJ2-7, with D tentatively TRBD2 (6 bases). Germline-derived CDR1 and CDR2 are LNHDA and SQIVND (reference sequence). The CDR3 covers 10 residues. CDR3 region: CSPGAYEQYF. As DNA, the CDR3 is TGTTCCCCGGGGGCCTACGAGCAGTACTTC.

The CDR3 here is CASSGTFGELFF. As DNA, the CDR3 is TGTGCCAGCAGTGGGACATTCGGTGAGTTGTTCTTC. J is TRBJ2-1 and V is TRBV2; the D gene is possibly TRBD1 (5 bases). The V and J ends lost 4 bases and 15 bases respectively, with 16 bases between them. The CDR3 consists of 12 residues. The germline V gene has CDR1 SNHLY and CDR2 FYNNEI.

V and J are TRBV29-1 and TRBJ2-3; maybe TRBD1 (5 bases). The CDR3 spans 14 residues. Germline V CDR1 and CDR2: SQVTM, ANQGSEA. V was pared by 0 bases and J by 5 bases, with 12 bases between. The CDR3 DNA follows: TGCAGCGTTGAAGATCAGGGCGGCGAAGATACGCAGTATTTT. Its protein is CSVEDQGGEDTQYF.